These 5 T cell receptor beta chains came from one sample sequenced in a study of blood T cell repertoires in COVID-19. Sequencing was performed with immunoSEQ multiplex PCR; in TCRdb, only in-frame clones are kept and a portion is missing. This sample yields 150,000 to 200,000 clones, of which roughly 87% are seen a single time; roughly 1.2% belongs to the top ten. Sequences were obtained from PBMCs or T cells enriched from blood (not recorded which). These TCRs come from a human donor with acute COVID-19. The donor label of this sample is uncertain.

CDR3 bases: TGTGCCAGCAGCCCAAATCCCCTTAGCGGGTACGGGTTTGGGACCCAGTACTTC. Translated: CASSPNPLSGYGFGTQYF. The chain is built from TRBV13 and TRBJ2-5; 7 nucleotides match TRBD2. This CDR3 is built from 18 residues. The V gene's germline CDR1 is PRHDT and CDR2 FYEKMQ (reference sequence). Trimming cost V 5 bases and J 7 bases; bases outside gene matches: 22.

This chain uses TRBV11-3 with TRBJ1-1; D gene unclear. Trimming stripped 6 bases from V and 3 bases from J, with 11 bases between. The CDR3 loop spans 13 amino acids. From germline, CDR1 is SGHNT and CDR2 YENEEA. The CDR3 loop is CASSPSYDTEAFF. The CDR3 nucleotides read TGTGCCAGCAGTCCTAGTTATGACACTGAAGCTTTCTTT.

CDR3 loop: CASSQDEGTGYEQYF. CDR3 bases: TGCGCCAGCAGCCAAGATGAAGGGACAGGATACGAGCAGTACTTC. The rearrangement uses TRBV4-1 and TRBJ2-7; TRBD1 agrees at 8 bases. This CDR3 spans 15 amino acids. J gave up 4 bases and V 0 bases, and 5 bases lay outside the gene matches. Germline-derived CDR1 and CDR2 are MGHRA and YSYEKL.

The chain combines TRBV2 with TRBJ2-7; 11 bases align to TRBD1. This CDR3 has 13 amino acids. J was trimmed by 6 bases and V by 8 bases; bases with no gene match: 6. Per germline, CDR1 SNHLY and CDR2 FYNNEI. The CDR3: CASRGQGGSEQYF. The CDR3 DNA reads as TGTGCCAGCCGGGGACAGGGGGGCTCCGAGCAGTACTTC.

The chain joins TRBV6-4 to TRBJ2-1; TRBD1 matches at 7 bases. Germline loops: CDR1 MRHNA, CDR2 SNTAGT. With V trimmed by 4 bases and J by 8 bases, 8 bases remained unmatched. This CDR3 is 14 amino acids long. This CDR3 reads CASSVGTAVDEQFF. DNA for the CDR3: TGTGCCAGCAGTGTCGGGACAGCGGTAGATGAGCAGTTCTTC.